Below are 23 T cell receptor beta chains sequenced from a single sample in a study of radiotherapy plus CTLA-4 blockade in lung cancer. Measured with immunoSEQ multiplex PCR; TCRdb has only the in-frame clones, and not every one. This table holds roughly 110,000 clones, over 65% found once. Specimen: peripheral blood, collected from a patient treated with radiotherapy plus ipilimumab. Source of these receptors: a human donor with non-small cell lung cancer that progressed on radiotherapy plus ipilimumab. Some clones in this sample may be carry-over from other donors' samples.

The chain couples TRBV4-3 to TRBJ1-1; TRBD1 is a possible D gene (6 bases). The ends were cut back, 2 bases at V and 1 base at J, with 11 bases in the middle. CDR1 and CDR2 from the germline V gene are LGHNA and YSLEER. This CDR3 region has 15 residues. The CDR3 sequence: CASSQPDRQNTEAFF. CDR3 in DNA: TGCGCCAGCAGCCAACCGGACAGACAGAACACTGAAGCTTTCTTT.

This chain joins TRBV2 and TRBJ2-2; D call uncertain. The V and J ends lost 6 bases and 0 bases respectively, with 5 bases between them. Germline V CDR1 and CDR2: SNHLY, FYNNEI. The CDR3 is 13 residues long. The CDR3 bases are TGTGCCAGCAGCCAGTCGAACACCGGGGAGCTGTTTTTT. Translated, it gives CASSQSNTGELFF.

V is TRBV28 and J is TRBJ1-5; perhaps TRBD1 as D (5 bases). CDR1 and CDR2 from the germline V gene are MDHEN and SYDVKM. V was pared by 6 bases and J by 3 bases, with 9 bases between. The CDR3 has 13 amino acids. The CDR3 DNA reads TGTGCCAGCAGCCGACAGCACAATCAGCCCCAGCATTTT. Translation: CASSRQHNQPQHF.

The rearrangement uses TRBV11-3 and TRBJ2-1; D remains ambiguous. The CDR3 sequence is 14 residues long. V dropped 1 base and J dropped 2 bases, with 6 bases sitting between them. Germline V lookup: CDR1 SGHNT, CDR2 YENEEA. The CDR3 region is CASSLVGTYNEQFF. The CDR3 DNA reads TGTGCCAGCAGCTTAGTAGGAACCTACAATGAGCAGTTCTTC.

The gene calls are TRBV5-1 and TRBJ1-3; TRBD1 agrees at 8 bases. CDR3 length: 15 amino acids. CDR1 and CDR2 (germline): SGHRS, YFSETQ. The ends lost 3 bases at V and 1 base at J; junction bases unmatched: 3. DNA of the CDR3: TGCGCCAGCAGCTCACGGACAGGGTCTGGAAACACCATATATTTT. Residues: CASSSRTGSGNTIYF. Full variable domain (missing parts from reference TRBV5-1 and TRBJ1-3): KAGVTQTPRYLIKTRGQQVTLSCSPISGHRSVSWYQQTPGQGLQFLFEYFSETQRNKGNFPGRFSGRQFSNSRSEMNVSTLELGDSALYLCASSSRTGSGNTIYFGEGSWLTVV.

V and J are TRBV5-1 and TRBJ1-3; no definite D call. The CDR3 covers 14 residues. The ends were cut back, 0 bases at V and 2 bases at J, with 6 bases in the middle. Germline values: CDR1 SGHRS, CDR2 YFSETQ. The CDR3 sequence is CASSLGDTGNTIYF. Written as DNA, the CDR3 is TGCGCCAGCAGCTTGGGAGATACTGGAAACACCATATATTTT.

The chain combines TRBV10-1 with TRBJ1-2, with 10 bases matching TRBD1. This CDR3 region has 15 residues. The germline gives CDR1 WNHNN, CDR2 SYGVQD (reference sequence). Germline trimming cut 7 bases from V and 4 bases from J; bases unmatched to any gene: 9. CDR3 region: CASITGTGDTYGYTF. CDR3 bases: TGCGCCAGCATTACCGGGACAGGGGATACCTATGGCTACACCTTC.

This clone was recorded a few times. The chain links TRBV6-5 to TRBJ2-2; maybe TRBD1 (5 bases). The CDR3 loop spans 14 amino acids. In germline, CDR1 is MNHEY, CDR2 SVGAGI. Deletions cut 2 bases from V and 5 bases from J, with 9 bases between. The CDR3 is CASSYGAETGELFF. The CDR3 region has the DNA TGTGCCAGCAGTTACGGGGCGGAGACCGGGGAGCTGTTTTTT.

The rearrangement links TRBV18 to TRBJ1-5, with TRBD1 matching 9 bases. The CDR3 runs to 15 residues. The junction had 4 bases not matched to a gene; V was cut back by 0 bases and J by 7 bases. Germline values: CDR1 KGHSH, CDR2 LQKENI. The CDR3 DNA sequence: TGTGCCAGCTCACCACCGGGACAGGGAGGACAGCCCCAGCATTTT. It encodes CASSPPGQGGQPQHF.

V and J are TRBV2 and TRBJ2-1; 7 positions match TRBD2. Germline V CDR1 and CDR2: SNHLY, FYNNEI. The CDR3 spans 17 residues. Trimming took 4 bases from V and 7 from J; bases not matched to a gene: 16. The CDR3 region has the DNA TGTGCCAGCAGTGCCTCCCCGAGGACTAGTGGTGATAATGAGCAGTTCTTC. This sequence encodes CASSASPRTSGDNEQFF.

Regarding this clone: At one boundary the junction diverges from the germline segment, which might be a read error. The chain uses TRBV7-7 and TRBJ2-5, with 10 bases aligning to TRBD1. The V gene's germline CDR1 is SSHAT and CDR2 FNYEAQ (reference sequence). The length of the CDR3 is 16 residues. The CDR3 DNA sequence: TGTGCTAGCAGCTTTCACACGGGACAGGGGAAAGAGACCCAGTACTTC. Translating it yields CASSFHTGQGKETQYF.

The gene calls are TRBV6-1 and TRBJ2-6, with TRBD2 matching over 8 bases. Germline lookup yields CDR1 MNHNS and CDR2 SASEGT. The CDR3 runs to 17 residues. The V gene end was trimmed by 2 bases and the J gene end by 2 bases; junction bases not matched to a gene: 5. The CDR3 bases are TGTGCCAGCAGTGAACAAGCGGGGGTTCCTGGGGCCAACGTCCTGACTTTC. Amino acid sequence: CASSEQAGVPGANVLTF.

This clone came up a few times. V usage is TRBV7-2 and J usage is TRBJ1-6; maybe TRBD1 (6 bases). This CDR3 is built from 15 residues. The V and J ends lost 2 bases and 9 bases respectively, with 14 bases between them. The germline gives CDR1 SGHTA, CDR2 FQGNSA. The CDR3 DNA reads TGTGCCAGCAGCTTAATAACACAGGGAGGTTCACCCCTCCACTTT. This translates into CASSLITQGGSPLHF.

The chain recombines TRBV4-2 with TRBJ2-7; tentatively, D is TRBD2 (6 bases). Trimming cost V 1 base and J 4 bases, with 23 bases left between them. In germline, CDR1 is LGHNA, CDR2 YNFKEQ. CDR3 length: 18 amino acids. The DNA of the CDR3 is TGTGCCAGCAGCCAAGGAACGGCGTCACTAGCTCCTTCGTACGAGCAGTACTTC. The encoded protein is CASSQGTASLAPSYEQYF.

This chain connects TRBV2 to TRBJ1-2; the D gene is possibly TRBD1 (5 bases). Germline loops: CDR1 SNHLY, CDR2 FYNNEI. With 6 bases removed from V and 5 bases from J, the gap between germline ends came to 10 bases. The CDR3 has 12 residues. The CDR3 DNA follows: TGTGCCAGCAGGGGGCGTGAATATGGCTACACCTTC. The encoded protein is CASRGREYGYTF.

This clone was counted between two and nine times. CDR3 nucleotide sequence: TGCGCCAGCAGCTTTTCGTGGACTAGCGGATACGAGCAGTACTTC. This encodes CASSFSWTSGYEQYF. This chain connects TRBV5-1 to TRBJ2-7; TRBD2 agrees at 10 bases. V dropped 2 bases and J dropped 4; count of bases not matched to a gene: 6. The CDR3 spans 15 residues. Germline assignment: CDR1 SGHRS and CDR2 YFSETQ.

The CDR3 region has the DNA TGTGCCAGCAGCCACCTTTTCATTGGGATGAGACTAGCGGACGGGTATGAGCAGTTCTTC. It is translated as CASSHLFIGMRLADGYEQFF. The rearrangement uses TRBV4-2 and TRBJ2-1; 9 bases are shared with TRBD2. J lost 8 bases, V lost 3 bases, and 23 bases had no gene match. Per the germline V gene, CDR1 is LGHNA and CDR2 is YNFKEQ. CDR3 size: 20 residues.

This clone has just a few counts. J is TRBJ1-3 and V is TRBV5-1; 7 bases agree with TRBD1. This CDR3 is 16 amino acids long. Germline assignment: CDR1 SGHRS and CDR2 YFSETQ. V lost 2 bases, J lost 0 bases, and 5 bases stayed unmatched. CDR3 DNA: TGCGCCAGCAGCTTTGAGGGGGCGAGCTCTGGAAACACCATATATTTT. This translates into CASSFEGASSGNTIYF. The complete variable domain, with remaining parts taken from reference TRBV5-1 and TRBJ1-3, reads KAGVTQTPRYLIKTRGQQVTLSCSPISGHRSVSWYQQTPGQGLQFLFEYFSETQRNKGNFPGRFSGRQFSNSRSEMNVSTLELGDSALYLCASSFEGASSGNTIYFGEGSWLTVV.

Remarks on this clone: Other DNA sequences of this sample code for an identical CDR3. The CDR3 loop reads CASSLQGANTEAFF. In nucleotides, the CDR3 is TGTGCCAGCAGCTTACAGGGGGCCAACACTGAAGCTTTCTTT. The chain joins TRBV7-9 to TRBJ1-1, with 8 bases matching TRBD1. CDR1 and CDR2 from the germline V gene are SEHNR and FQNEAQ (reference sequence). This CDR3 has 14 amino acids. V trimming: 2 bases; J trimming: 2 bases; junction bases outside the gene matches: 1.

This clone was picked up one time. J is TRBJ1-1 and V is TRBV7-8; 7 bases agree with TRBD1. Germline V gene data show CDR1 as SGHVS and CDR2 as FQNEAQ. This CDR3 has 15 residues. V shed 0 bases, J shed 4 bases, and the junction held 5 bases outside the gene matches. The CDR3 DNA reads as TGTGCCAGCAGCTTAGCGCTCTCAGGGGGCACTGAAGCTTTCTTT. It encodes CASSLALSGGTEAFF.

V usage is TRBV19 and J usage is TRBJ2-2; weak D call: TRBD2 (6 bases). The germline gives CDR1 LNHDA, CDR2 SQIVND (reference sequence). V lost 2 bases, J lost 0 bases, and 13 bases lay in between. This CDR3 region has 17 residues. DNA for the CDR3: TGTGCCAGTAGTATAAGGAGGGAATACTCGAACACCGGGGAGCTGTTTTTT. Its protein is CASSIRREYSNTGELFF.

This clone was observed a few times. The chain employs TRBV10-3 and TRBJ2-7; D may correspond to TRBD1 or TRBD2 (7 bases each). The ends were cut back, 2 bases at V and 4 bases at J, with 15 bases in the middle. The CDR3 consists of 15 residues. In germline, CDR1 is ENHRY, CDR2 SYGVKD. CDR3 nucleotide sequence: TGTGCCATCAGTGAGGGGAGGGGGCGATCGTACGAGCAGTACTTC. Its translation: CAISEGRGRSYEQYF.

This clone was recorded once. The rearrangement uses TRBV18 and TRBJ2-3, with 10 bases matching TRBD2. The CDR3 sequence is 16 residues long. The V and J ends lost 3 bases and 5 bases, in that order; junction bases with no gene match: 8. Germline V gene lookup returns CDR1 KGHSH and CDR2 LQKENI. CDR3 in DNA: TGTGCCAGCTCACCGAATACGGGACTAGCGATAGATACGCAGTATTTT. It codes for CASSPNTGLAIDTQYF.